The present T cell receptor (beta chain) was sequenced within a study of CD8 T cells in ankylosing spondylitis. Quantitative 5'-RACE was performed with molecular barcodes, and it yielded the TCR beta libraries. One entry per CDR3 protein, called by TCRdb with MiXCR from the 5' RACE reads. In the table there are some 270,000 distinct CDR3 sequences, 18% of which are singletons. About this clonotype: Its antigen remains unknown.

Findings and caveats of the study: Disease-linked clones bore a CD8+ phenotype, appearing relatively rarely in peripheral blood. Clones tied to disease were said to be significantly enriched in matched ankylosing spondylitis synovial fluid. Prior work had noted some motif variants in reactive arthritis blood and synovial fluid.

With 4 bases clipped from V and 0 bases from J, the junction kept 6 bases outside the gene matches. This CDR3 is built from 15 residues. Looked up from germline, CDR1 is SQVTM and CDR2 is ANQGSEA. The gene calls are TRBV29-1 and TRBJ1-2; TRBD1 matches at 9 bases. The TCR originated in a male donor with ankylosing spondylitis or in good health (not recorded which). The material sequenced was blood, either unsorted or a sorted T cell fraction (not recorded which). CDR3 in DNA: TGCAGCGTTGGGGGACAGGGTAACTCTAACTATGGCTACACCTTC. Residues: CSVGGQGNSNYGYTF.